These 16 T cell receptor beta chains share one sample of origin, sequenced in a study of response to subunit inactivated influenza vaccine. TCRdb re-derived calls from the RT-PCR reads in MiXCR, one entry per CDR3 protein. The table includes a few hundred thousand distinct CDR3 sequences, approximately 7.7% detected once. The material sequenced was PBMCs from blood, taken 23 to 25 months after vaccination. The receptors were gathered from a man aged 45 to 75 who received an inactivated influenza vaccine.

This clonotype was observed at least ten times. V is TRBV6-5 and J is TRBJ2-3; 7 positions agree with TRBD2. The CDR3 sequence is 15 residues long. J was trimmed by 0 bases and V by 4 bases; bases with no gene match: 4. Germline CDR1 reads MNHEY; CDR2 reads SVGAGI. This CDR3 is CASSLSGVSTDTQYF. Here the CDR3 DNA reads TGTGCCAGCAGTTTAAGCGGGGTTAGCACAGATACGCAGTATTTT.

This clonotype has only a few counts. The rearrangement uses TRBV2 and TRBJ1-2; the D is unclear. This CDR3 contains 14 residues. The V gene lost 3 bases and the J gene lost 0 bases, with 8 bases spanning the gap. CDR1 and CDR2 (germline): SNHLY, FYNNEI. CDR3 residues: CASSDVGTNYGYTF. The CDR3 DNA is TGTGCCAGCAGTGACGTAGGGACTAACTATGGCTACACCTTC. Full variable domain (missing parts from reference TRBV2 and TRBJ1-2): EPEVTQTPSHQVTQMGQEVILRCVPISNHLYFYWYRQILGQKVEFLVSFYNNEISEKSEIFDDQFSVERPDGSNFTLKIRSTKLEDSAMYFCASSDVGTNYGYTFGSGTRLTVV.

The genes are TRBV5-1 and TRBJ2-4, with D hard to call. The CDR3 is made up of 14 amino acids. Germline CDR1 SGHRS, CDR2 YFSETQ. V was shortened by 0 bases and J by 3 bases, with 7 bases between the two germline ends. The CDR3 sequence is CASSLAVNKNIQYF. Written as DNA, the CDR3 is TGCGCCAGCAGCTTGGCGGTGAACAAAAACATTCAGTACTTC.

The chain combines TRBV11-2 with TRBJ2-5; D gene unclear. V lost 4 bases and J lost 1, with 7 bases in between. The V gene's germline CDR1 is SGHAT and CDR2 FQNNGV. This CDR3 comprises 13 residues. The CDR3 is CASSSWIQETQYF. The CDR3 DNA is TGTGCCAGCAGCTCGTGGATCCAAGAGACCCAGTACTTC. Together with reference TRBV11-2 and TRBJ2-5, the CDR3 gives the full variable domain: EAGVAQSPRYKIIEKRQSVAFWCNPISGHATLYWYQQILGQGPKLLIQFQNNGVVDDSQLPKDRFSAERLKGVDSTLKIQPAKLEDSAVYLCASSSWIQETQYFGPGTRLLVL.

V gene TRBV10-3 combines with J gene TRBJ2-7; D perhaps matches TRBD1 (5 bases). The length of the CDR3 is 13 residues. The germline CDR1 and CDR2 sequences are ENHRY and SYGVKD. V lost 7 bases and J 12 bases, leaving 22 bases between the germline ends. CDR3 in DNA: TGTGCCATCACGGAAGGACACCTCTTGAAGCGGTACTTC. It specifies CAITEGHLLKRYF.

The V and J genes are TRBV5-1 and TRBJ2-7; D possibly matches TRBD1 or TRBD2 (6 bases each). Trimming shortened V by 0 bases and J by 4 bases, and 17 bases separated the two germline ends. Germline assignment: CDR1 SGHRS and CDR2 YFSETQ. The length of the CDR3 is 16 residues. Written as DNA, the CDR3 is TGCGCCAGCAGCTTGGGACCTGTTGGGGGGCTGTACGAGCAGTACTTC. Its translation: CASSLGPVGGLYEQYF.

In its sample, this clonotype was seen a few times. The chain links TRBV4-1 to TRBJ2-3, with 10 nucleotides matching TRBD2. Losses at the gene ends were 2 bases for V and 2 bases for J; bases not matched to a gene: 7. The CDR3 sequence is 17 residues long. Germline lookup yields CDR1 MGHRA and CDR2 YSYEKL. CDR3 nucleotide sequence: TGCGCCAGCAGCCAAAATAGCGGGGGGTTACCCACAGATACGCAGTATTTT. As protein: CASSQNSGGLPTDTQYF.

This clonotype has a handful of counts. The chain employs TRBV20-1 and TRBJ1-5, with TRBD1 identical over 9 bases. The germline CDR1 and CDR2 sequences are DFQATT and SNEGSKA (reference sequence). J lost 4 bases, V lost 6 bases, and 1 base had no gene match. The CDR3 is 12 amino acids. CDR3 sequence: CSAGTGNQPQHF. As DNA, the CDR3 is TGCAGTGCCGGGACAGGGAATCAGCCCCAGCATTTT.

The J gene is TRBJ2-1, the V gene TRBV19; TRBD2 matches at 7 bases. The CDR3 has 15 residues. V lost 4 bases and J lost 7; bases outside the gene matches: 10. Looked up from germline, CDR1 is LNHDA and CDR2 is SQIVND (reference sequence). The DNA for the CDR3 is TGTGCCAGTAGTAACCCGCCGGGACTATATAATGAGCAGTTCTTC. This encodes CASSNPPGLYNEQFF.

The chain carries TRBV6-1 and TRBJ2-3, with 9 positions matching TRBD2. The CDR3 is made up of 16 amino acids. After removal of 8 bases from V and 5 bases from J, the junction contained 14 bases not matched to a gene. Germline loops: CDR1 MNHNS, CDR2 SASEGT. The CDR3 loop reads CASAGRAGGSGDTQYF. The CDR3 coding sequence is TGTGCCAGCGCCGGACGTGCGGGGGGGAGCGGAGATACGCAGTATTTT.

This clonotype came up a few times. The CDR3 reads CASSSGTTSSYNEQFF. Written as DNA, the CDR3 is TGTGCCAGCAGCTCAGGGACGACTAGCTCCTACAATGAGCAGTTCTTC. The chain recombines TRBV5-5 with TRBJ2-1, with a weak D call TRBD2 (6 bases). Germline V CDR1 and CDR2: SGHKS, YYEKEE (reference sequence). CDR3 length: 16 amino acids. Trimming removed 3 bases at V and 0 bases at J, with 13 bases between.

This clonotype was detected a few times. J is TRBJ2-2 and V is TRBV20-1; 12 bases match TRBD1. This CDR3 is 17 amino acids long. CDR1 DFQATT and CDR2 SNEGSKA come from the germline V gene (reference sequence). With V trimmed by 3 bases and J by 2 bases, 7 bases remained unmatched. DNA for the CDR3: TGCAGTGCTAGGGGGACAGGGGGCTATTTCAACACCGGGGAGCTGTTTTTT. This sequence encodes CSARGTGGYFNTGELFF.

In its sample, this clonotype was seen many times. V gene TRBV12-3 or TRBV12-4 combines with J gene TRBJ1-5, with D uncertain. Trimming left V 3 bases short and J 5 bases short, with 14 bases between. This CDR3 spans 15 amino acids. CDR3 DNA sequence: TGTGCCAGCAGTTTTGGGTCGCCGAAGGATCAGCCCCAGCATTTT. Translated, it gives CASSFGSPKDQPQHF.

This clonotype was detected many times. For the CDR3, the DNA is TGCAGTGCTCCCAGACGGGGGCACACCTACGAGCAGTACTTC. Translated, it gives CSAPRRGHTYEQYF. This rearrangement joins TRBV20-1 to TRBJ2-7; possibly TRBD1 or TRBD2 for D (6 bases each). The CDR3 length is 14 residues. With 5 bases removed from V and 2 bases from J, the gap between germline ends came to 16 bases. CDR1 DFQATT and CDR2 SNEGSKA come from the germline V gene (reference sequence).

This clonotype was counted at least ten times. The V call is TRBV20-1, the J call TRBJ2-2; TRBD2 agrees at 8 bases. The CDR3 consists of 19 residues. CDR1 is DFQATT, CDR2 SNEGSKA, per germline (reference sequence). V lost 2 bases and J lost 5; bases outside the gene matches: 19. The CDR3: CSARPSDPGLVKRTGELFF. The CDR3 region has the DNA TGCAGTGCTAGACCTTCGGACCCGGGACTAGTAAAGAGAACCGGGGAGCTGTTTTTT.

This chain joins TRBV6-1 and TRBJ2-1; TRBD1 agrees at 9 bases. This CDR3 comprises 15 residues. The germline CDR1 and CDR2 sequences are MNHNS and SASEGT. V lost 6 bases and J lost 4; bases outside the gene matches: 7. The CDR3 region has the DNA TGTGCCAGCAGATCCGGGACAGGGAGATACAATGAGCAGTTCTTC. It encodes CASRSGTGRYNEQFF.